This T cell receptor beta chain was sequenced in a study of blood T cells in healthy people across ages. A J-beta primer mix and a sample-barcoded 5' primer were used in a second PCR of about 7 to 12 cycles. TCRdb passed the 5' RACE reads through MiXCR, listing each CDR3 protein once. Of 450,000 to 650,000 distinct CDR3 sequences in the sample, around 24% were seen once. Germline loops: CDR1 LGHDT, CDR2 YNNKEL (reference sequence). The CDR3 extends over 16 amino acids. PBMCs, at least 7 million per sample, were isolated. A further study also used this sample, focusing on T cells of mothers and their children. That work states: Barcodes for each sample and 2-4 random nucleotides were added by the M1S primer used in the second PCR. T cell clones that were persistent and microchimeric went undetected.

Specimen: blood. The V call is TRBV3-1, the J call TRBJ2-5; 10 bases are a match to TRBD1. The DNA end lines up better with TRBJ2-1; the J call may be wrong. The TCR originated in a boy aged 10-17 years in good health. The CDR3 nucleotides are TGTGCCAGCAGCCCGGGACAGGGGCTAAGTTTTGGTGAGCAGTTCTTC. Protein product: CASSPGQGLSFGEQFF.